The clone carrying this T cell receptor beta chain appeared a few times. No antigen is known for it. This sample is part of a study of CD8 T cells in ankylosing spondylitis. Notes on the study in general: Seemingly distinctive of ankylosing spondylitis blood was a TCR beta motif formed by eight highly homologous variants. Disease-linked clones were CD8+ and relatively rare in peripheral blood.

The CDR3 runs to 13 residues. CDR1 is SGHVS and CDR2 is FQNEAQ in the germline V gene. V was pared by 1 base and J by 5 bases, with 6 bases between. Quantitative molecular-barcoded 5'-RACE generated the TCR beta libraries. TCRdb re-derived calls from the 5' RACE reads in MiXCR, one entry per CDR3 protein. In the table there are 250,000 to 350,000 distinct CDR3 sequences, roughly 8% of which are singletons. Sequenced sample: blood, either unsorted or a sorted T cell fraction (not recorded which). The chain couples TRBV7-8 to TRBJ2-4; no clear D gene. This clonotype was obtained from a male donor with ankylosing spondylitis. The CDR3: CASSLEIQNIQYF. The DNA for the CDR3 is TGTGCCAGCAGCTTAGAGATACAAAACATTCAGTACTTC.